The source of this TCR beta chain is a study of cytomegalovirus exposure and HLA in healthy donors. General study findings and limits: Researchers catalogued approximately 170 TCR beta chains as cytomegalovirus-associated.

As regards this clone: Its antigen is unknown. One junction end disagrees with the germline gene, perhaps due to a read error.

Germline CDR1 reads SSHAT; CDR2 reads FNYEAQ (reference sequence). The CDR3 is 15 amino acids. Use of 60 Vbeta and 13 Jbeta primers characterized the PCR. Clones were sequenced by immunoSEQ multiplex PCR, and TCRdb holds only the in-frame ones, with some missing. The repertoire holds some 150,000 clones, with roughly three quarters as singletons. The source material was PBMCs. The sequence was collected from a woman aged 45-65 years in good health and CMV-seronegative. V usage is TRBV7-7 and J usage is TRBJ2-2, with a weak D call TRBD1 (5 bases). In nucleotides, the CDR3 is TGTGCTAGCAGCTTGGAAGACAGTTATACCGGGGAGCTGTTTTTT. It translates to CASSLEDSYTGELFF.